One sample yielded the 18 T cell receptor beta chains listed below, sequenced in a study of cytomegalovirus exposure and HLA in healthy donors. With 60 Vbeta and 13 Jbeta primers, the PCR was carried out. Clones were read by immunoSEQ multiplex PCR, and TCRdb kept only the in-frame ones, dropping some. The table shows 120,000 or so clones, with around 80% occurring only once. The sample comprised PBMCs. These receptors were taken from a woman between 40 and 55 years old in good health and CMV-seropositive.

The rearrangement links TRBV2 to TRBJ2-7, with 9 bases fitting TRBD1. With V trimmed by 4 bases and J by 4 bases, 8 bases remained unmatched. The CDR3 contains 15 residues. Germline values: CDR1 SNHLY, CDR2 FYNNEI. CDR3 in amino acids: CASSALDRGQYEQYF. The CDR3 DNA is TGTGCCAGCAGTGCCCTGGACAGGGGCCAATACGAGCAGTACTTC.

This rearrangement joins TRBV19 to TRBJ2-7, with 7 bases matching TRBD2. Germline V gene data show CDR1 as LNHDA and CDR2 as SQIVND (reference sequence). Trimming cost V 4 bases and J 7 bases; bases outside gene matches: 10. The CDR3 is 14 amino acids. The CDR3 sequence is CASSKSGETGEQYF. In nucleotides, the CDR3 is TGTGCCAGTAGTAAAAGCGGGGAGACGGGGGAGCAGTACTTC.

J is TRBJ1-3 and V is TRBV5-1, with D uncertain. Germline values: CDR1 SGHRS, CDR2 YFSETQ. The length of the CDR3 is 12 residues. V gave up 3 bases and J gave up 9 bases, with 10 bases separating them. CDR3 region: CASSSSSSTIYF. The CDR3 nucleotides read TGCGCCAGCAGCTCTAGTAGCTCCACCATATATTTT.

The V and J genes are TRBV29-1 and TRBJ2-1; TRBD2 aligns across 7 bases. CDR3 length: 14 amino acids. Germline CDR1 is SQVTM and CDR2 is ANQGSEA. CDR3 DNA sequence: TGCAGTGCCCCCCTAGCGGCAACCTACAATGAGCAGTTCTTC. It yields the protein CSAPLAATYNEQFF.

This CDR3 is CATRISYNSPLHF. The CDR3 nucleotides read TGTGCCACCCGTATCAGCTATAATTCACCCCTCCACTTT. The chain couples TRBV6-1 to TRBJ1-6, with unresolved D. This CDR3 has 13 amino acids. The V gene lost 10 bases and the J gene lost 3 bases, with 10 bases spanning the gap. The V gene's germline CDR1 is MNHNS and CDR2 SASEGT.

This clone was recorded only once. The chain is built from TRBV19 and TRBJ2-3; TRBD2 aligns across 9 bases. V shed 3 bases, J shed 1 base, and the junction held 5 bases outside the gene matches. Germline assignment: CDR1 LNHDA and CDR2 SQIVND (reference sequence). The CDR3 length is 16 residues. The CDR3 reads CASSILVAGGTDTQYF. CDR3 coding DNA: TGTGCCAGTAGTATCCTAGTAGCGGGGGGCACAGATACGCAGTATTTT. Based on the CDR3 plus reference TRBV19 and TRBJ2-3, the full variable domain is DGGITQSPKYLFRKEGQNVTLSCEQNLNHDAMYWYRQDPGQGLRLIYYSQIVNDFQKGDIAEGYSVSREKKESFPLTVTSAQKNPTAFYLCASSILVAGGTDTQYFGPGTRLTVL.

This clone was detected only a few times. The rearrangement uses TRBV9 and TRBJ1-3; no clear D gene. Trimming shortened V by 0 bases and J by 0 bases, and 7 bases separated the two germline ends. Germline lookup yields CDR1 SGDLS and CDR2 YYNGEE. The CDR3 spans 15 residues. The CDR3 reads CASSVGLSSGNTIYF. In DNA, the CDR3 is TGTGCCAGCAGCGTAGGACTGAGCTCTGGAAACACCATATATTTT.

The gene calls are TRBV19 and TRBJ2-7; D possibly corresponds to TRBD2 (6 bases). CDR1 and CDR2 from the germline V gene are LNHDA and SQIVND (reference sequence). The CDR3 has 15 amino acids. The V end lost 4 bases, the J end lost 4 bases, and 17 bases lay between the germline ends. CDR3 region: CASSSQASAGYEQYF. The CDR3 DNA reads TGTGCCAGTAGTAGCCAGGCCAGCGCGGGATACGAGCAGTACTTC.

The sample holds a few counts of this clone. J is TRBJ2-5 and V is TRBV5-1, with D possibly being TRBD2 (7 bases). The germline V gene encodes CDR1 SGHRS and CDR2 YFSETQ. Between the trimmed V and J ends, which lost 4 bases and 2 bases, there was a span of 12 bases. There are 14 residues in the CDR3. The CDR3 protein is CASSMRGGQETQYF. In DNA, the CDR3 is TGCGCCAGCAGCATGAGGGGGGGGCAAGAGACCCAGTACTTC.

The genes are TRBV18 and TRBJ1-5; TRBD1 matches 10 bases. This CDR3 has 14 amino acids. The germline CDR1 and CDR2 sequences are KGHSH and LQKENI. V lost 5 bases, J lost 4 bases, and 2 bases stayed unmatched. Here the CDR3 reads CASSGQGGNQPQHF. CDR3 sequence (DNA): TGTGCCAGCTCAGGACAGGGGGGTAATCAGCCCCAGCATTTT.

This clone was recorded a few times. The chain has TRBV11-3 and TRBJ2-1, with 10 bases fitting TRBD2. Germline V CDR1 and CDR2: SGHNT, YENEEA. The CDR3 extends over 16 amino acids. The V segment lost 6 bases and the J segment 10 bases; nucleotides outside the gene matches: 15. The CDR3 nucleotides are TGTGCCAGCAGTCCCCCGAGGCTAGCGGGGGTTGGAGAGCAGTTCTTC. Protein: CASSPPRLAGVGEQFF.

The chain carries TRBV4-1 and TRBJ2-5; D remains unclear. Germline-derived CDR1 and CDR2 are MGHRA and YSYEKL. Trimming removed 4 bases from V and 5 bases from J, with 5 bases in between. The CDR3 has 11 amino acids. The CDR3 bases are TGCGCCAGCAGCCCGGAGGAGACCCAGTACTTC. Residues: CASSPEETQYF.

The chain has TRBV15 and TRBJ2-7; the D is unclear. V lost 4 bases and J 4 bases, leaving 14 bases between the germline ends. Per the germline V gene, CDR1 is LNHNV and CDR2 is YYDKDF (reference sequence). The CDR3 is 14 amino acids. CDR3: CATSTSSARYEQYF. The CDR3 DNA reads as TGTGCCACCAGCACGTCGAGTGCTCGATACGAGCAGTACTTC.

This clone was counted a few times. The CDR3 is CASSELAGYNEQFF. The CDR3 DNA sequence: TGTGCCAGCAGTGAACTAGCGGGGTACAATGAGCAGTTCTTC. The rearrangement uses TRBV2 and TRBJ2-1; 9 nucleotides agree with TRBD2. The J segment lost 4 bases and the V segment lost 2 bases, leaving 0 bases of the junction unmatched. The CDR3 consists of 14 residues. Germline CDR1 is SNHLY and CDR2 is FYNNEI.

Comment on this clone: In the same sample, other DNA sequences code for this CDR3. This sequence joins TRBV6-4 and TRBJ1-1; D is undetermined. Germline values: CDR1 MRHNA, CDR2 SNTAGT. Deletions cut 0 bases from V and 4 bases from J, with 9 bases between. The CDR3 length is 14 residues. CDR3 sequence (DNA): TGTGCCAGCAGTGACTCTTCGCGGGGCACTGAAGCTTTCTTT. It yields the protein CASSDSSRGTEAFF.

The J gene is TRBJ2-7, the V gene TRBV10-3, with 11 bases matching TRBD2. After removal of 6 bases from V and 1 base from J, the junction contained 2 bases not matched to a gene. Germline V lookup: CDR1 ENHRY, CDR2 SYGVKD. This CDR3 contains 14 residues. The CDR3: CAIRRTSGSYEQYF. The CDR3 DNA reads TGTGCCATCAGAAGGACTAGCGGGTCCTACGAGCAGTACTTC.

The chain combines TRBV5-1 with TRBJ2-1; 7 positions agree with TRBD2. The CDR3 spans 15 residues. The V and J ends lost 2 bases and 4 bases, in that order; junction bases with no gene match: 6. CDR1 is SGHRS and CDR2 is YFSETQ in the germline V gene. CDR3 nucleotide sequence: TGCGCCAGCAGCTTAGGGAGGGAGTCGTACAATGAGCAGTTCTTC. It codes for CASSLGRESYNEQFF.

For this clone: Other DNA sequences in the same sample also yield this CDR3. This sequence joins TRBV5-1 and TRBJ1-1, with 7 positions matching TRBD1. Germline lookup yields CDR1 SGHRS and CDR2 YFSETQ. With 5 bases clipped from V and 1 base from J, the junction kept 5 bases outside the gene matches. This CDR3 is 14 amino acids long. DNA of the CDR3: TGCGCCAGCAGACTGGACAGGACGAACACTGAAGCTTTCTTT. It yields the protein CASRLDRTNTEAFF. The complete variable domain, with remaining parts taken from reference TRBV5-1 and TRBJ1-1, reads KAGVTQTPRYLIKTRGQQVTLSCSPISGHRSVSWYQQTPGQGLQFLFEYFSETQRNKGNFPGRFSGRQFSNSRSEMNVSTLELGDSALYLCASRLDRTNTEAFFGQGTRLTVV.